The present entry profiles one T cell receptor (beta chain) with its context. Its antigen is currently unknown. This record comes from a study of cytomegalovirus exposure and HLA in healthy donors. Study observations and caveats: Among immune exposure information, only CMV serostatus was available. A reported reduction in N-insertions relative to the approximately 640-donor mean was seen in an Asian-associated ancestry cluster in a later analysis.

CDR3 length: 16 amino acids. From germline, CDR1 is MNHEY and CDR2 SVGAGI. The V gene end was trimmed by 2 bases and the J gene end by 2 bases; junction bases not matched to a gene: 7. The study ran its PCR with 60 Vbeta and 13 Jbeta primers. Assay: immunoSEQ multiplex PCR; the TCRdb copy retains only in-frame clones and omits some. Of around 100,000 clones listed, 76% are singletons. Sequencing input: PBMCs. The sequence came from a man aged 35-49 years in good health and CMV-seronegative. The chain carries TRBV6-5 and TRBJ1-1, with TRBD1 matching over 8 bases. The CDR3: CASSYHISGGNTEAFF. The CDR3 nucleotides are TGTGCCAGCAGTTACCATATTTCAGGGGGCAACACTGAAGCTTTCTTT.